The 6 T cell receptor beta chains reported below all come from one sample, sequenced in a study of neoadjuvant nivolumab and ipilimumab in lung cancer. The assay was immunoSEQ multiplex PCR, and TCRdb's table has in-frame clones only and misses some. Of 25,000 to 30,000 clones listed, around 80% were seen once; the top ten hold roughly 6.1%. The specimen comprised peripheral blood, sampled before neoadjuvant nivolumab, alone or with ipilimumab. These receptors were taken from an adult with non-small cell lung cancer.

This clone was counted a single time. The rearrangement uses TRBV7-9 and TRBJ2-2, with 11 positions matching TRBD1. Germline V lookup: CDR1 SEHNR, CDR2 FQNEAQ (reference sequence). This CDR3 has 18 amino acids. J gave up 6 bases and V 4 bases, and 13 bases lay outside the gene matches. CDR3 amino acids: CASSSPWGQGVESGELFF. The CDR3, as DNA: TGTGCCAGCAGCTCCCCCTGGGGACAGGGGGTCGAATCCGGGGAGCTGTTTTTT. The complete variable domain, with remaining parts taken from reference TRBV7-9 and TRBJ2-2, reads DTGVSQNPRHKITKRGQNVTFRCDPISEHNRLYWYRQTLGQGPEFLTYFQNEAQLEKSRLLSDRFSAERPKGSFSTLEIQRTEQGDSAMYLCASSSPWGQGVESGELFFGEGSRLTVL.

This clone was detected a few times. The chain combines TRBV6-5 with TRBJ1-5, with a tentative D call TRBD1 (6 bases). This CDR3 is built from 13 residues. Germline V gene sequence: CDR1 MNHEY, CDR2 SVGAGI. V lost 6 bases, J lost 4 bases, and 10 bases lay in between. This CDR3 reads CASRPQGNQPQHF. DNA for the CDR3: TGTGCCAGCAGGCCTCAGGGGAATCAGCCCCAGCATTTT.

This chain joins TRBV29-1 and TRBJ2-2, with D tentatively TRBD1 (6 bases). The CDR3 sequence is 14 residues long. Germline CDR1 and CDR2: SQVTM and ANQGSEA. V gave up 7 bases and J gave up 4 bases, with 16 bases separating them. DNA of the CDR3: TGCAGCGCTGGGACACTCCACGGCACCGGGGAGCTGTTTTTT. Translation gives CSAGTLHGTGELFF.

V gene TRBV11-2 combines with J gene TRBJ1-5; D remains ambiguous. The V and J ends lost 3 bases and 6 bases respectively, with 9 bases between them. CDR1 and CDR2 from the germline V gene are SGHAT and FQNNGV. The CDR3 contains 13 residues. CDR3 DNA sequence: TGTGCCAGCAGCTTTTTCGAGGGTCAGCCCCAGCATTTT. Translating gives CASSFFEGQPQHF.

This sequence joins TRBV4-1 and TRBJ1-6, with unresolved D. Looked up from germline, CDR1 is MGHRA and CDR2 is YSYEKL. The V end lost 6 bases, the J end lost 0 bases, and 12 bases lay between the germline ends. The CDR3 spans 16 residues. CDR3 loop: CASSPKVSSYNSPLHF. DNA for the CDR3: TGCGCCAGCAGTCCGAAAGTCAGCTCCTATAATTCACCCCTCCACTTT.

The J gene is TRBJ2-3, the V gene TRBV10-2; D possibly corresponds to TRBD1 (7 bases). V was cut by 9 bases and J by 2 bases, with 18 bases left in between. The V gene's germline CDR1 is WSHSY and CDR2 SAAADI. CDR3 length equals 15 residues. CDR3 amino acids: CASGAGGGNTDTQYF. In nucleotides, the CDR3 is TGCGCCAGTGGGGCTGGAGGGGGCAACACAGATACGCAGTATTTT.